This is a list of T cell receptor beta chains from one sample in a study of cytomegalovirus exposure and HLA in healthy donors. Assay used: immunoSEQ multiplex PCR; TCRdb lists only in-frame clones, some missing. This repertoire shows about 110,000 clones, about 94% found once; its top ten account for under 0.75%. Specimen: PBMCs. Source of these receptors: a woman aged 18 to 35 in good health and CMV-seronegative. Both conserved end residues are part of each CDR3. D genes are given only for firm matches. Only part of the rows carry a size: once, few, many, or a class if the clone is expanded.

- TRBJ1-5 TRBV19 - TGTGCCAGTAGTATAGCTAGCATCTCAACGTTCAATCAGCCCCAGCATTTT CASSIASISTFNQPQHF
TRBD1 TRBJ2-7 TRBV10-1 - TGCGCCAGCAGTGACGGAGACAGGGATACCTACGAGCAGTACTTC CASSDGDRDTYEQYF
- TRBJ1-6 TRBV28 - TGTGCCAGCAGATCGCACGCCGGGACAAGTAATTCACCCCTCCACTTT CASRSHAGTSNSPLHF
TRBD1 TRBJ1-1 TRBV7-9 - TGTGCCAGCAGCTTAGGACAGGGGGCTATGAACACTGAAGCTTTCTTT CASSLGQGAMNTEAFF
TRBD1 TRBJ1-1 TRBV14 - TGTGCCAGCAGCCAAGCCCAGGGGGGAGCCAAAGCTTTCTTT CASSQAQGGAKAFF
- TRBJ1-2 TRBV5-6 - TGTGCCAGCAGCGAGAGGAGATCCTATGGCTACACCTTC CASSERRSYGYTF
TRBD2 TRBJ2-3 TRBV7-2 - TGTGCCAGCAGCTTACTAGCGGGGGGCTACACAGATACGCAGTATTTT CASSLLAGGYTDTQYF
TRBD1 TRBJ1-4 TRBV7-4 once TGTGCCAGCAGCGGACAGGGGGGGTGTGTTACTAATGAAAAACTGTTTTTT CASSGQGGCVTNEKLFF
TRBD1 TRBJ1-1 TRBV28 - TGTGCCAGCGGGACAGGGCCAAACACTGAAGCTTTCTTT CASGTGPNTEAFF
TRBD2 TRBJ2-1 TRBV5-4 - TGTGCCAGCAGACCGACTAGCGGGGGGCACAATGAGCAGTTCTTC CASRPTSGGHNEQFF
TRBD1 TRBJ1-4 TRBV7-2 - TGTGCCAGCAGCTACAACAGGGGCCCGAATGAAAAACTGTTTTTT CASSYNRGPNEKLFF
- TRBJ1-1 TRBV7-6 - TGTGCCAGCAGCACACAGCAGAACACTGAAGCTTTCTTT CASSTQQNTEAFF
- TRBJ2-7 TRBV5-1 - TGCGCCACATTAACCGGGACACGATTCTCCTACGAGCAGTACTTC CATLTGTRFSYEQYF
- TRBJ2-6 TRBV27 - TGTGCCAGCAGTTTACAGGGATCTGGGGCCAACGTCCTGACTTTC CASSLQGSGANVLTF